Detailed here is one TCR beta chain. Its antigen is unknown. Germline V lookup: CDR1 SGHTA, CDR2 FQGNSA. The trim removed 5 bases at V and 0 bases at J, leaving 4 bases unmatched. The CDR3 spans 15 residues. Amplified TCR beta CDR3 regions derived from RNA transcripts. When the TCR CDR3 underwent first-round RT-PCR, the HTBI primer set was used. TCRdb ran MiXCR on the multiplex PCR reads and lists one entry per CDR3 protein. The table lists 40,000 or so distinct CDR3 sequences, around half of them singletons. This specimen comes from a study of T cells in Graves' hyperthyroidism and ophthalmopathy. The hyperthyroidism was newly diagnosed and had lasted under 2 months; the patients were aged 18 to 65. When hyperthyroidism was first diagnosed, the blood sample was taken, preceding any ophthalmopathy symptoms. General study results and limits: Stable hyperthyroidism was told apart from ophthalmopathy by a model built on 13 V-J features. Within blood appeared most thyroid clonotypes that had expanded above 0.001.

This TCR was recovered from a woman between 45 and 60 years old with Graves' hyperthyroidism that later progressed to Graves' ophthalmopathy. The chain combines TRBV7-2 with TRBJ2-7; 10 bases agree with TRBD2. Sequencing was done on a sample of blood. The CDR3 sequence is CASSRLAGNSYEQYF. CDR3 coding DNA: TGTGCCAGCAGCAGACTAGCGGGTAACTCCTACGAGCAGTACTTC.